The clone carrying this T cell receptor (beta chain) has ten or more counts. TCRdb used MiXCR to reprocess the RT-PCR reads, holding one entry per CDR3 protein. The data contain approximately 720,000 distinct CDR3 sequences, around 14% of them singletons. The germline CDR1 and CDR2 sequences are KGHDR and SFDVKD. Between the trimmed V and J ends, which lost 0 bases and 4 bases, there was a span of 2 bases. The CDR3 has 13 residues. The chain has TRBV24-1 and TRBJ2-2; D is ambiguous. The sample comprised memory CD4+ T cells from blood. The sequence was collected from a female donor in good health, serving as a healthy control. The chain's CDR3 is CATSDLSTGELFF. In nucleotides, the CDR3 is TGTGCCACCAGTGATTTGTCCACCGGGGAGCTGTTTTTT.